The 5 T cell receptor beta chains listed next were all sequenced from one sample in a study of T cells after yellow fever vaccination. TCRdb passed the 5' RACE reads through MiXCR, listing each CDR3 protein once. The table lists about 320,000 distinct CDR3 sequences, 6.8% of them singletons. This material consisted of PBMCs, taken about 41 days after the first yellow fever vaccination. The receptors shown here come from a man between 18 and 29 years old who received the YFV17D yellow fever vaccine.

This clonotype was observed at least ten times. This chain uses TRBV20-1 with TRBJ2-4; TRBD2 matches 9 bases. Germline lookup yields CDR1 DFQATT and CDR2 SNEGSKA (reference sequence). The CDR3 loop spans 15 amino acids. Unmatched junction bases numbered 4, after V lost 4 bases and J lost 0 bases. The CDR3 here is CSAKTSGLAKNIQYF. The CDR3 region has the DNA TGCAGTGCTAAGACTAGCGGCCTAGCCAAAAACATTCAGTACTTC.

This clonotype was counted at least ten times. The junction does not match germline at one end; this may be a read error. The chain couples TRBV18 to TRBJ2-1; the match to TRBD2 covers 11 bases. CDR1 is KGHSH, CDR2 LQKENI, per germline. This CDR3 contains 15 residues. CDR3 region: CASSPLAGAYNEQFF. In nucleotides, the CDR3 is TGTGCCAGCTCCCCACTAGCGGGGGCGTACAATGAGCAGTTCTTC.

This clonotype was seen a handful of times. The CDR3 nucleotides read TGTGCCAGCAGTTTAGGCCATTGGGCTCTGGCTGATAGCAATCAGCCCCAGCATTTT. It is translated as CASSLGHWALADSNQPQHF. The gene calls are TRBV12-3 or TRBV12-4 and TRBJ1-5; no firm D call. Between the trimmed V and J ends, which lost 1 base and 0 bases, there was a span of 19 bases. The CDR3 totals 19 residues.

This clonotype was picked up a small number of times. The rearrangement links TRBV30 to TRBJ2-5, with TRBD2 matching 7 bases. The CDR3 covers 14 residues. V shed 4 bases, J shed 2 bases, and the junction held 7 bases outside the gene matches. The V gene's germline CDR1 is GTSNPN and CDR2 SVGIG (reference sequence). CDR3 nucleotides: TGTGCCTGGAACCGGGACTACCTACAAGAGACCCAGTACTTC. It translates to CAWNRDYLQETQYF.

This clonotype was counted only a few times. V usage is TRBV20-1 and J usage is TRBJ1-4; D might be TRBD1 (5 bases). The CDR3 consists of 14 residues. V lost 0 bases and J lost 5, with 10 bases in between. Per germline, CDR1 DFQATT and CDR2 SNEGSKA (reference sequence). The CDR3 region has the DNA TGCAGTGCTAGAGATAACGGGGGGAATGAAAAACTGTTTTTT. Residues: CSARDNGGNEKLFF.